The 23 T cell receptor beta chains below come from one sample, sequenced in a study of blood T cell repertoires in COVID-19. Sequencing used immunoSEQ multiplex PCR; TCRdb keeps in-frame clones, though not all of them. Here the sample spans over 100,000 clones, 65% to 90% being singletons. The sequenced material came from peripheral blood. The receptors come from an elderly man with acute or convalescent COVID-19.

The chain couples TRBV7-2 to TRBJ1-4; the match to TRBD1 covers 7 bases. Germline loops: CDR1 SGHTA, CDR2 FQGNSA. V shed 4 bases and J 5 bases; nucleotides not matched to a gene: 7. The CDR3 contains 15 residues. The CDR3 sequence: CASSSPRTGNEKLFF. As DNA, the CDR3 is TGTGCCAGCAGCTCACCTCGGACAGGAAATGAAAAACTGTTTTTT.

The chain is built from TRBV9 and TRBJ1-4; TRBD1 might be the D (6 bases). This CDR3 has 14 residues. Trimming stripped 3 bases from V and 2 bases from J, with 8 bases between. Germline CDR1 and CDR2: SGDLS and YYNGEE. CDR3 region: CASSATGTNEKLFF. For the CDR3, the DNA is TGTGCCAGCAGCGCGACAGGTACTAATGAAAAACTGTTTTTT.

The genes are TRBV5-4 and TRBJ1-1, with 11 bases lining up with TRBD1. With 2 bases clipped from V and 5 bases from J, the junction kept 14 bases outside the gene matches. The CDR3 covers 18 residues. Per the germline V gene, CDR1 is SGHNT and CDR2 is YYREEE (reference sequence). CDR3 loop: CASSFFGTGGGGGTEAFF. The CDR3 DNA follows: TGTGCCAGCAGCTTTTTCGGGACAGGGGGTGGAGGAGGGACTGAAGCTTTCTTT.

The gene calls are TRBV30 and TRBJ1-6; D is uncertain. Trimming cost V 2 bases and J 10 bases, with 15 bases left between them. Germline V gene lookup returns CDR1 GTSNPN and CDR2 SVGIG (reference sequence). This CDR3 contains 14 residues. This chain's CDR3 is CAWSLRPVGSPLHF. CDR3 bases: TGTGCCTGGAGTCTCAGGCCAGTAGGATCACCCCTCCACTTT.

The V gene is TRBV6-4, the J gene TRBJ2-7; D might be TRBD1 (5 bases). Between the trimmed V and J ends, which lost 2 bases and 8 bases, there was a span of 7 bases. Germline V gene lookup returns CDR1 MRHNA and CDR2 SNTAGT. The CDR3 is 11 amino acids. The CDR3 nucleotides are TGTGCCAGCAGTGACACGGACAAGCAGTACTTC. It yields the protein CASSDTDKQYF.

The CDR3 DNA reads as TGTGCCAGCAGTGAAGCGCTTCCGGGAGGGGGCATGGAAGCTTTCTTT. Translating it yields CASSEALPGGGMEAFF. The rearrangement joins TRBV2 to TRBJ1-1, with TRBD1 identical over 7 bases. Germline assignment: CDR1 SNHLY and CDR2 FYNNEI. V dropped 0 bases and J dropped 8; count of bases not matched to a gene: 12. The CDR3 runs to 16 residues.

V and J are TRBV20-1 and TRBJ2-1; the match to TRBD2 covers 12 bases. J was trimmed by 6 bases and V by 3 bases; bases with no gene match: 3. The CDR3 length is 14 residues. Per the germline V gene, CDR1 is DFQATT and CDR2 is SNEGSKA (reference sequence). The CDR3 region is CSASGTSGPNEQFF. The CDR3 nucleotides are TGCAGTGCTAGTGGGACTAGCGGGCCCAATGAGCAGTTCTTC.

The rearrangement links TRBV6-1 to TRBJ2-2; possible D gene TRBD2, 5 bases. This CDR3 has 13 amino acids. Trimming pared 6 bases from V and 6 bases from J, leaving 11 bases between. Looked up from germline, CDR1 is MNHNS and CDR2 is SASEGT. This CDR3 is CASSTLDSGELFF. The CDR3 nucleotides read TGTGCCAGCAGCACACTAGACTCCGGGGAGCTGTTTTTT.

The gene calls are TRBV5-4 and TRBJ1-6; D is possibly TRBD1 (5 bases). Germline CDR1 is SGHNT and CDR2 is YYREEE (reference sequence). This CDR3 has 12 residues. Trimming stripped 10 bases from V and 7 bases from J, with 12 bases between. This chain's CDR3 is CASGGVNSPLHF. CDR3 nucleotide sequence: TGTGCCTCCGGGGGAGTAAATTCACCCCTCCACTTT.

A note on this clone: The junction shows a germline mismatch at one end, possibly a read error. The chain joins TRBV6-1 to TRBJ1-2; TRBD1 matches at 8 bases. CDR3 length: 14 amino acids. Germline loops: CDR1 MNHNS, CDR2 SASEGT. The CDR3 reads CASREGTGPEGYTF. The CDR3 bases are TGTGCCAGCAGAGAAGGGACAGGCCCGGAAGGCTACACCTTC.

There are many counts of this clone. The V and J genes are TRBV24-1 and TRBJ1-6, with D unclear. Trimming left V 1 base short and J 1 base short, with 10 bases between. This CDR3 spans 17 amino acids. The germline CDR1 and CDR2 sequences are KGHDR and SFDVKD. The CDR3: CATSDFGKPSYNSPLHF. Written as DNA, the CDR3 is TGTGCCACCAGTGATTTCGGGAAGCCTTCCTATAATTCACCCCTCCACTTT.

The rearrangement uses TRBV3-1 (or the pseudogene TRBV3-2) and TRBJ2-3; 11 bases map to TRBD2. This CDR3 has 16 residues. CDR1 and CDR2 from the germline V gene are LGHDT and YNNKEL (reference sequence). V lost 7 bases, J lost 0 bases, and 6 bases stayed unmatched. The CDR3 region has the DNA TGTGCCAGCACGGCGCTAGCGGGAGGCAGCACAGATACGCAGTATTTT. Its translation: CASTALAGGSTDTQYF.

The rearrangement joins TRBV9 to TRBJ2-6; perhaps TRBD1 as D (5 bases). The CDR3 contains 17 residues. Trimming removed 1 base from V and 2 bases from J, with 13 bases in between. Germline CDR1 reads SGDLS; CDR2 reads YYNGEE. The CDR3 DNA sequence: TGTGCCAGCAGCGTATCAGGGTTTGGGACTGGGGCCAACGTCCTGACTTTC. Translation: CASSVSGFGTGANVLTF.

The chain employs TRBV4-1 and TRBJ2-5; TRBD1 might be the D (6 bases). Germline CDR1 reads MGHRA; CDR2 reads YSYEKL. The CDR3 has 15 residues. The V gene lost 4 bases and the J gene lost 2 bases, with 14 bases spanning the gap. The CDR3 nucleotides are TGCGCCAGCAGCCCGTACAGGGCAGGGCAAGAGACCCAGTACTTC. Protein sequence: CASSPYRAGQETQYF.

The rearrangement uses TRBV19 and TRBJ2-2, with unresolved D. The CDR3 has 18 amino acids. Between the trimmed V and J ends, which lost 0 bases and 1 base, there was a span of 15 bases. CDR1 LNHDA and CDR2 SQIVND come from the germline V gene (reference sequence). CDR3 protein: CASSIDPPALWNTGELFF. In DNA, the CDR3 is TGTGCCAGTAGTATAGACCCACCAGCACTATGGAACACCGGGGAGCTGTTTTTT.

The chain employs TRBV5-4 and TRBJ1-6; D gene unclear. V shed 0 bases and J shed 5 bases, with 6 bases lying between them. The CDR3 has 14 amino acids. Germline V gives CDR1 SGHNT, CDR2 YYREEE (reference sequence). The CDR3 DNA follows: TGTGCCAGCAGCTTGGACAGAAATAATTCACCCCTCCACTTT. This translates into CASSLDRNNSPLHF.

V usage is TRBV18 and J usage is TRBJ1-2; the match to TRBD1 covers 10 bases. CDR3 length: 17 amino acids. Losses at the gene ends were 4 bases for V and 0 bases for J; bases not matched to a gene: 8. CDR1 is KGHSH, CDR2 LQKENI, per germline. CDR3 sequence: CASSLGTGAFANYGYTF. The CDR3, as DNA: TGTGCCAGCTCACTGGGGACAGGGGCATTTGCTAACTATGGCTACACCTTC.

CDR3: CASSPADWGDYTF. The CDR3, as DNA: TGTGCCAGCTCACCAGCGGATTGGGGGGACTACACCTTC. The rearrangement uses TRBV18 and TRBJ1-2, with D tentatively TRBD1 (5 bases). Per the germline V gene, CDR1 is KGHSH and CDR2 is LQKENI. V was pared by 2 bases and J by 10 bases, with 14 bases between. The CDR3 has 13 residues.

The V gene is TRBV6-5, the J gene TRBJ1-1; TRBD1 matches 7 bases. V shed 6 bases, J shed 4 bases, and the junction held 5 bases outside the gene matches. The CDR3 contains 13 residues. Germline V gene data show CDR1 as MNHEY and CDR2 as SVGAGI. For the CDR3, the DNA is TGTGCCAGCAGGTTACAGGGGATCACTGAAGCTTTCTTT. Translated: CASRLQGITEAFF.

The V and J genes are TRBV6-6 and TRBJ2-4, with 9 bases fitting TRBD1. CDR3 length: 16 amino acids. Germline loops: CDR1 MNHNY, CDR2 SVGAGI (reference sequence). Unmatched junction bases numbered 8, after V lost 7 bases and J lost 1 base. CDR3 nucleotide sequence: TGTGCCAGCACCCAACAGGGGGCGCAGGCCAAAAACATTCAGTACTTC. Translated, it gives CASTQQGAQAKNIQYF.

This chain joins TRBV27 and TRBJ1-1, with 7 bases identical to TRBD1. The CDR3 spans 15 residues. The V gene end was trimmed by 3 bases and the J gene end by 4 bases; junction bases not matched to a gene: 8. In germline, CDR1 is MNHEY, CDR2 SMNVEV (reference sequence). The CDR3 nucleotides are TGTGCCAGCAGTTTTAACAGGGGAACGGGCACTGAAGCTTTCTTT. This translates into CASSFNRGTGTEAFF.

This chain joins TRBV5-6 and TRBJ1-1, with TRBD1 matching 8 bases. Germline V gene sequence: CDR1 SGHDT, CDR2 YYEEEE. V shed 3 bases and J 4 bases; nucleotides not matched to a gene: 5. The CDR3 is 14 residues long. As DNA, the CDR3 is TGTGCCAGCAGCTACGGACAGGGAGGCACTGAAGCTTTCTTT. It translates to CASSYGQGGTEAFF.

This chain joins TRBV4-2 and TRBJ2-1; 7 bases fit TRBD2. Germline V gene data show CDR1 as LGHNA and CDR2 as YNFKEQ. The CDR3 sequence is 16 residues long. V lost 1 base, J lost 3 bases, and 6 bases stayed unmatched. This CDR3 is CASSQVAGSVYNEQFF. The CDR3 DNA follows: TGTGCCAGCAGCCAAGTAGCGGGTAGTGTCTACAATGAGCAGTTCTTC.